This T cell receptor (beta chain) was sequenced during a study of blood T cell repertoires in COVID-19. V shed 5 bases and J 4 bases; nucleotides not matched to a gene: 6. This CDR3 spans 16 amino acids. Germline assignment: CDR1 LNHDA and CDR2 SQIVND (reference sequence). TCRdb's copy holds only in-frame clones and misses some; the assay was immunoSEQ multiplex PCR. This table has 150,000 to 200,000 clones, approximately 87% appearing once. The clonotype originates from a woman aged 18-30 years who had recovered from COVID-19. Sequencing input: peripheral blood. This chain joins TRBV19 and TRBJ2-2; TRBD2 agrees at 11 bases. The CDR3 DNA follows: TGTGCCAGTAGTCCTAGCGGGAGGCGGGGCACCGGGGAGCTGTTTTTT. Amino acids: CASSPSGRRGTGELFF.